This T cell receptor beta chain was observed in a study of human T cells and chemical hapten exposure. Across the study: On roughly 2 cm by roughly 2 cm of upper inner arm skin, sensitization was performed with 2% DPC. The study's findings and limits: Donor immune responses may differ from healthy people's, since all donors had alopecia.

Documented time point: patch test 1, 2 weeks after DPC sensitization. Documented treatment: therapeutic diphenylcyclopropenone sensitization with weekly scalp DPC. V was clipped by 0 bases and J by 7 bases, with 14 bases between them. Looked up from germline, CDR1 is WSHSY and CDR2 is SAAADI. This CDR3 has 15 residues. On this clonotype: Its cognate antigen is unknown.

In TCRdb, the RACE reads were re-called with MiXCR into one record per CDR3 protein. Here the sample spans some 70,000 distinct CDR3 sequences, 25% to 40% being singletons. Specimen: whole blood, collected in connection with sensitization to the hapten diphenylcyclopropenone (DPC). The TCR sequence derives from a middle-aged man with alopecia areata. Some clones in this sample may be carry-over from other donors' samples. The chain carries TRBV10-2 and TRBJ2-3; D may be TRBD1 or TRBD2 (5 bases each). CDR3 sequence: CASSESSGEGYTQYF. The CDR3 DNA sequence: TGCGCCAGCAGTGAGTCGAGCGGAGAGGGGTATACGCAGTATTTT.